This is a list of T cell receptor beta chains from one sample in a study of cytomegalovirus exposure and HLA in healthy donors. Clones were sequenced by immunoSEQ multiplex PCR, and TCRdb holds only the in-frame ones, with some missing. The table has some 120,000 clones, 81% seen once. The sample taken for sequencing was PBMCs. Source of these receptors: a young man in good health and CMV-seropositive. CDR3s include the opening cysteine and the closing phenylalanine or tryptophan. A D gene is named only where the DNA matches it firmly. Rows give clone size only sometimes, using once, few, many, or a class for an expanded clone.

D,V,size,J,DNA,CDR3
.,TRBV6-5,.,TRBJ1-2,TGTGCCAGCAGTTACTCGAGTTTCGGTGGCTACACCTTC,CASSYSSFGGYTF
.,TRBV5-6,.,TRBJ2-7,TGTGCCAGCAGCCGCCTAGAAACCCCGTGGGTCGGCGAGCAGTACTTC,CASSRLETPWVGEQYF
.,TRBV10-1,.,TRBJ2-3,TGCGCCAGCAGTGGTCAGGACATCACCACAGATACGCAGTATTTT,CASSGQDITTDTQYF
.,TRBV6-5,.,TRBJ1-1,TGTGCCAGCAGGGGAACAGGGACTGAAGCTTTCTTT,CASRGTGTEAFF
TRBD1,TRBV4-1,.,TRBJ1-5,TGCGCCAGCAGCCAAGAGGGCGGGACAGGGCATCAGCCCCAGCATTTT,CASSQEGGTGHQPQHF
.,TRBV30,.,TRBJ1-2,TGTGCCTGGACGGGAGGGAACTATGGCTACACCTTC,CAWTGGNYGYTF
.,TRBV11-2,.,TRBJ1-1,TGTGCCAGCAGCCCCGTCGGGACTGAAGCTTTCTTT,CASSPVGTEAFF
.,TRBV7-2,.,TRBJ2-7,TGTGCCAGCAGCTACAGGGGGGGGCTCTACGAGCAGTACTTC,CASSYRGGLYEQYF
.,TRBV27,.,TRBJ2-1,TGTGCCAGCAGTTCCACAGGGATATACAATGAGCAGTTCTTC,CASSSTGIYNEQFF
.,TRBV19,once,TRBJ1-5,TGTGCCAGTAGTCCCGGGACACACCGTAGCAATCAGCCCCAGCATTTT,CASSPGTHRSNQPQHF
.,TRBV4-3,.,TRBJ1-2,TGCGCCAGCAGCCAAGATCAAGGGGATGGCTACACCTTC,CASSQDQGDGYTF
TRBD2,TRBV7-2,.,TRBJ2-7,TGTGCCAGCAGCAGGACTAGCGGGGCCTACGAGCAGTACTTC,CASSRTSGAYEQYF
.,TRBV27,.,TRBJ2-7,TGTGCCAGCAGTTTCTCAGGGATTTATAACGAGCAGTACTTC,CASSFSGIYNEQYF
TRBD1,TRBV4-3,.,TRBJ2-7,TGCGCCAGCAGCCAACGGACAGGGGAACTCTACGAGCAGTACTTC,CASSQRTGELYEQYF
.,TRBV6-6,.,TRBJ2-1,TGTGCCAGCCATGCGAGCTCCTACAATGAGCAGTTCTTC,CASHASSYNEQFF
.,TRBV7-2,.,TRBJ1-6,TGTGCCAGCAGCTCAGCACCCAGGGCAAATTCACCCCTCCACTTT,CASSSAPRANSPLHF
.,TRBV19,.,TRBJ2-2,TGTGCCAGTAGTATCACATCCCGGAACACCGGGGAGCTGTTTTTT,CASSITSRNTGELFF
.,TRBV13,.,TRBJ2-7,TGTGCCAGCAGCCCATACAGGGACTACTACGAGCAGTACTTC,CASSPYRDYYEQYF
.,TRBV6-5,.,TRBJ1-1,TGTGCCAGCAGTTCAGGGGCAAGTGGGACTGAAGCTTTCTTT,CASSSGASGTEAFF
TRBD2,TRBV7-2,.,TRBJ2-1,TGTGCCAGCAGCTATAGCGGGAGCCTGCACAATGAGCAGTTCTTC,CASSYSGSLHNEQFF
TRBD1,TRBV27,.,TRBJ2-7,TGTGCCAGCAGAACGATCTCGGGACAGGCGTCCTACGAGCAGTACTTC,CASRTISGQASYEQYF
TRBD2,TRBV6-1,.,TRBJ2-7,TGTGCCAGCGGGACTAGCGGAGCCTTATACGAGCAGTACTTC,CASGTSGALYEQYF
.,TRBV14,.,TRBJ1-2,TGTGCCAGCAGAAACAGGGTATGTGGCTACACCTTC,CASRNRVCGYTF
TRBD2,TRBV5-4,.,TRBJ2-7,TGTGCCAGCAGCTTGGGAGCGGGGACCTACGAGCAGTACTTC,CASSLGAGTYEQYF
.,TRBV11-2,.,TRBJ1-1,TGTGCCAGCAGCTTAGTACTCGGAGGGCTGAGAGCTTTCTTT,CASSLVLGGLRAFF
TRBD2,TRBV11-2,.,TRBJ2-7,TGTGCCAGCAGCTTAGATTGGACTAGAAGTTACGAGCAGTACTTC,CASSLDWTRSYEQYF
.,TRBV2,.,TRBJ1-5,TGTGCCAGCAGGGCAGGTAGCAATCAGCCCCAGCATTTT,CASRAGSNQPQHF
.,TRBV2,.,TRBJ2-4,TGTGCCAACACGGTAGGGGGAGCCAAAAACATTCAGTACTTC,CANTVGGAKNIQYF
TRBD1,TRBV30,.,TRBJ1-4,TGTGCCTGGGGTACAGGGGGGAATGAAAAACTGTTTTTT,CAWGTGGNEKLFF
.,TRBV4-3,few,TRBJ2-2,TGCGCCAGCAGCCAAGAAGGAGCTTATGTCGGCGGGGAGCTGTTTTTT,CASSQEGAYVGGELFF
.,TRBV7-2,.,TRBJ1-2,TGTGCCAGCAGCTTATCGCAGGGAGGAAACTATGGCTACACCTTC,CASSLSQGGNYGYTF
TRBD1,TRBV6-1,.,TRBJ1-2,TGTGCCAGCAGTGAAGCGCCTCAGGGGGCGAACTATGGCTACACCTTC,CASSEAPQGANYGYTF
.,TRBV30,.,TRBJ2-3,TGTGCCTACATATCACAGGGGAGGCCAGATACGCAGTATTTT,CAYISQGRPDTQYF
.,TRBV27,.,TRBJ2-7,TGTGCCAGCCTTCACGGCAGGGCAATTCTTCTCAACGAGCAGTACTTC,CASLHGRAILLNEQYF
TRBD2,TRBV7-2,.,TRBJ2-2,TGTGCCAGCAGCTTATGGGGCGGGAGAGCCGGGGAGCTGTTTTTT,CASSLWGGRAGELFF
TRBD1,TRBV11-2,.,TRBJ1-6,TGTGCCAGCAGCTTCTGGACAGGGAGCTCCTATAATTCACCCCTCCACTTT,CASSFWTGSSYNSPLHF
TRBD2,TRBV2,.,TRBJ2-1,TGTGCCAGCACATGGACTAGGCCCGGTGAGCAGTTCTTC,CASTWTRPGEQFF
TRBD1,TRBV7-4,.,TRBJ1-4,TGTGCCAGCAACTTCCCCCGGGACAGGGTTAATGAAAAACTGTTTTTT,CASNFPRDRVNEKLFF
TRBD2,TRBV13,.,TRBJ2-1,TGTGCCAGCAGCTTAAAATCGGCTAGCGGTTACAATGAGCAGTTCTTC,CASSLKSASGYNEQFF
TRBD1,TRBV4-1,.,TRBJ1-5,TGCGCCAGCAGCCAAGGGCTGGCCCGCAGGGGGAGTCAGCCCCAGCATTTT,CASSQGLARRGSQPQHF
TRBD1,TRBV30,.,TRBJ2-7,TGTGCCTGGAGTGTAGGGAGCCGACAGGGCGGCCACGAGCAGTACTTC,CAWSVGSRQGGHEQYF